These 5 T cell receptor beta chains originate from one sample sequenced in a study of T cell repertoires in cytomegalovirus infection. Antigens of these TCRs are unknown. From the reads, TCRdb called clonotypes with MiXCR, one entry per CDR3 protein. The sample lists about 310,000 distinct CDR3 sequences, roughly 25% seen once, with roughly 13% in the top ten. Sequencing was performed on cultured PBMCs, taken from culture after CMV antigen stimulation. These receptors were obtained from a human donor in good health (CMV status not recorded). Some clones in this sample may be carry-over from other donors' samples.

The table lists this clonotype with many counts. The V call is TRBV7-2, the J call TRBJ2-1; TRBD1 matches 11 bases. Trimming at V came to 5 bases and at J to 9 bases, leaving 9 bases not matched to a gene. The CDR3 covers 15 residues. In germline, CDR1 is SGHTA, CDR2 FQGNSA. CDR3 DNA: TGTGCCAGCAGCATCGGGACAGGGGGATTTGGTGAGCAGTTCTTC. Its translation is CASSIGTGGFGEQFF.

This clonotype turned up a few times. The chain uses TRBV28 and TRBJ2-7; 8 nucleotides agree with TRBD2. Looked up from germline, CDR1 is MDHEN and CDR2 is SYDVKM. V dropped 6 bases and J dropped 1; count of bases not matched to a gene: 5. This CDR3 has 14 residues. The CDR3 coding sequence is TGTGCCAGCAGCCTAATAGCGGGGTCCTACGAGCAGTACTTC. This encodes CASSLIAGSYEQYF.

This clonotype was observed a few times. This chain's CDR3 is CASSRTITYEQYV. CDR3 sequence (DNA): TGTGCCAGCAGTAGGACTATAACTTACGAGCAGTACGTC. The rearrangement links TRBV6-6 to TRBJ2-7, with D possibly TRBD2 on 6 matching bases. Deletions cut 5 bases from V and 4 bases from J, with 12 bases between. In germline, CDR1 is MNHNY, CDR2 SVGAGI (reference sequence). CDR3 length equals 13 residues.

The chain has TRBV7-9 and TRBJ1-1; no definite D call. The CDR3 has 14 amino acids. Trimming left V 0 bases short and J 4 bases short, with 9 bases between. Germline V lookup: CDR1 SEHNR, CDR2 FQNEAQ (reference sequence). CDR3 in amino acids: CASSLAWQATEAFF. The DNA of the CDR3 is TGTGCCAGCAGCTTAGCGTGGCAGGCCACTGAAGCTTTCTTT.

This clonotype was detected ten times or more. The CDR3 loop is CASRAGALTIGYNEQFF. CDR3 coding DNA: TGTGCCAGCAGGGCGGGAGCTCTTACCATTGGTTACAATGAGCAGTTCTTC. The gene calls are TRBV7-6 and TRBJ2-1; 7 positions match TRBD2. After removal of 6 bases from V and 4 bases from J, the junction contained 15 bases not matched to a gene. The CDR3 covers 17 residues. Germline CDR1 and CDR2: SGHVS and FNYEAQ.